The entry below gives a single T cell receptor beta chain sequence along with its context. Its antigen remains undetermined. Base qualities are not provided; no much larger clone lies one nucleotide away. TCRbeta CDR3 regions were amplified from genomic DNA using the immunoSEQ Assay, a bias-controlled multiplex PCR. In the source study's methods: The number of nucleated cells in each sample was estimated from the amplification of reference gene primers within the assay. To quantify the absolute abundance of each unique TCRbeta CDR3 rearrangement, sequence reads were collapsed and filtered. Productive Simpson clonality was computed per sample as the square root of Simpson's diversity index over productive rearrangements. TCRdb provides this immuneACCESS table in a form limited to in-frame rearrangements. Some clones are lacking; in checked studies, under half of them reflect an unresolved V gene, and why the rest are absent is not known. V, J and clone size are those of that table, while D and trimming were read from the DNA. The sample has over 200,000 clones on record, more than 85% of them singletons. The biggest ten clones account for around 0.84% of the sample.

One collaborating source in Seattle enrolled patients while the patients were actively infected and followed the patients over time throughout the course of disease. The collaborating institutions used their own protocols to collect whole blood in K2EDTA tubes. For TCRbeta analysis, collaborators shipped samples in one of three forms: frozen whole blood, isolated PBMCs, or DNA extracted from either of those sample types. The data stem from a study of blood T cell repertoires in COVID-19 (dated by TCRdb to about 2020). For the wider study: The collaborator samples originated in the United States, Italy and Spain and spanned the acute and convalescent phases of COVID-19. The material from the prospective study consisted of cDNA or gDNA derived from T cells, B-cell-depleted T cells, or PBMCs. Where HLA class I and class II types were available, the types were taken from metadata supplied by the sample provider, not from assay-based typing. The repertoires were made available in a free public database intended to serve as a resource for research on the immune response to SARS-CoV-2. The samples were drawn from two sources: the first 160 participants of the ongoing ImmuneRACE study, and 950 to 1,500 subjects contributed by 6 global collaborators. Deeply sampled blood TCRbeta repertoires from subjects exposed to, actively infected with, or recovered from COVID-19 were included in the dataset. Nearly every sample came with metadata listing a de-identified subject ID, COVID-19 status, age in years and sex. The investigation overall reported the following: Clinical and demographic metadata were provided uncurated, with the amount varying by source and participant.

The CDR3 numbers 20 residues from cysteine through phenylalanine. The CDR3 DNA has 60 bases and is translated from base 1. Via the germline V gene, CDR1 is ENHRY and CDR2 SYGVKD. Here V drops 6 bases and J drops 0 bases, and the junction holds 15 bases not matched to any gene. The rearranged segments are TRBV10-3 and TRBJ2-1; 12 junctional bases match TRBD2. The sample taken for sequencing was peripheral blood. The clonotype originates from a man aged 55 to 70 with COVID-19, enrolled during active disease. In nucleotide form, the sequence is TGTGCCATCAGGGGAACTAGCGGGGGGTCGGAGGGTAGCTCCTACAATGAGCAGTTCTTC. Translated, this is CAIRGTSGGSEGSSYNEQFF.